The table lists the clone carrying this TCR beta chain with many counts. This sample is part of a study of spatial heterogeneity in lung cancer. About the research overall: Consistent detection of more beta-chain than alpha-chain sequences was observed.

Time point: sample taken at primary tumor resection. The approximately 77 donors had untreated early-stage non-small cell lung cancer. The CDR3 loop spans 16 amino acids. Germline CDR1 reads SEHNR; CDR2 reads FQNEAQ (reference sequence). The V and J ends lost 6 bases and 2 bases respectively, with 19 bases between them. Each CDR3 protein is one row after TCRdb ran MiXCR on the 5' RACE reads. This table holds about 10,000 distinct CDR3 sequences, 6% to 7% found once. The sequenced sample was normal lung tissue next to the tumor, obtained at surgery. The V call is TRBV7-9, the J call TRBJ2-5; D perhaps matches TRBD1 (6 bases). This sequence was found in a male donor with early-stage non-small cell lung cancer. The chain's CDR3 is CASSSRTDRRQETQYF. The CDR3 DNA reads as TGTGCCAGCAGTTCCAGAACCGACAGGAGACAAGAGACCCAGTACTTC. Together with reference TRBV7-9 and TRBJ2-5, the CDR3 gives the full variable domain: DTGVSQNPRHKITKRGQNVTFRCDPISEHNRLYWYRQTLGQGPEFLTYFQNEAQLEKSRLLSDRFSAERPKGSFSTLEIQRTEQGDSAMYLCASSSRTDRRQETQYFGPGTRLLVL.